These T cell receptor beta chains were read from a single sample in a study of blood T cell repertoires in COVID-19. Repertoires were generated with immunoSEQ multiplex PCR, while TCRdb's copy carries only in-frame clones and drops some. Of about 60,000 clones listed, about 86% are singletons. The specimen sequenced was peripheral blood. The receptors derive from a man aged 35 to 55 with acute or convalescent COVID-19. Each CDR3 is given with its conserved first and last residue. The order of the fields is clone size, J gene, V gene, D gene, CDR3 DNA, CDR3 protein. The D gene is left open where the match is weak. Not every row has a clone size; where given, it reads once, few, many or a size class.

abundance: .; j_gene: TRBJ1-2; v_gene: TRBV18; d_gene: TRBD1; CDR3nt: TGTGCCAGCTCACCCACGGGGACAGGTGGCTATGGCTACACCTTC; CDR3aa: CASSPTGTGGYGYTF
abundance: .; j_gene: TRBJ1-2; v_gene: TRBV28; d_gene: .; CDR3nt: TGTGCCAGCAGTTTACGGGGAGAAGGCTACACCTTC; CDR3aa: CASSLRGEGYTF
abundance: .; j_gene: TRBJ1-3; v_gene: TRBV14; d_gene: .; CDR3nt: TGTGCCAGCAGCCCCTATATTGTAAACACCATATATTTT; CDR3aa: CASSPYIVNTIYF
abundance: .; j_gene: TRBJ1-2; v_gene: TRBV30; d_gene: TRBD1; CDR3nt: TGTGCCTGGGGAAAAAGGACAGGGGGCTATGGCTACACCTTC; CDR3aa: CAWGKRTGGYGYTF
abundance: once; j_gene: TRBJ1-2; v_gene: TRBV4-1; d_gene: TRBD1; CDR3nt: TGCGCCAGCAGAGAAGGACAGGGGGTGGTGGGGGTTAACTATGGCTACACCTTC; CDR3aa: CASREGQGVVGVNYGYTF
abundance: .; j_gene: TRBJ2-3; v_gene: TRBV3-1/TRBV3-2; d_gene: TRBD2; CDR3nt: TGTGCCAGCAGCTCCCACGGACTAGCGGAGAGCACAGATACGCAGTATTTT; CDR3aa: CASSSHGLAESTDTQYF
abundance: .; j_gene: TRBJ1-1; v_gene: TRBV3-1/TRBV3-2; d_gene: .; CDR3nt: TGTGCCAGCAGCCAGTTAGGGGGAGACACTGAAGCTTTCTTT; CDR3aa: CASSQLGGDTEAFF
abundance: .; j_gene: TRBJ2-6; v_gene: TRBV7-9; d_gene: .; CDR3nt: TGTGCCAGCGGGCCATCTGGGGCCAACGTCCTGACTTTC; CDR3aa: CASGPSGANVLTF
abundance: few; j_gene: TRBJ2-5; v_gene: TRBV5-1; d_gene: .; CDR3nt: TGCGCCAGCAGCTTTGGACAGAAGCAAGAGACCCAGTACTTC; CDR3aa: CASSFGQKQETQYF
abundance: .; j_gene: TRBJ1-1; v_gene: TRBV9; d_gene: .; CDR3nt: TGTGCCAGCAGCGTAGCTGTGGGCTTCACCGTTGAAGCTTTCTTT; CDR3aa: CASSVAVGFTVEAFF
abundance: .; j_gene: TRBJ2-7; v_gene: TRBV5-1; d_gene: .; CDR3nt: TGCGCCAGCAGGACAAGCAGGGGCTACGAGCAGTACTTC; CDR3aa: CASRTSRGYEQYF
abundance: .; j_gene: TRBJ1-6; v_gene: TRBV30; d_gene: .; CDR3nt: TGTGCCTGGCAACGGGACACCGATAATTCACCCCTCCACTTT; CDR3aa: CAWQRDTDNSPLHF
abundance: .; j_gene: TRBJ2-5; v_gene: TRBV5-1; d_gene: TRBD2; CDR3nt: TGCGCCAGCAGCTCCAGCCTAGCGGGGGAGGGGGAGACCCAGTACTTC; CDR3aa: CASSSSLAGEGETQYF
abundance: .; j_gene: TRBJ1-5; v_gene: TRBV4-1; d_gene: TRBD1; CDR3nt: TGCGCCAGCAGCCAAGGGGGGACAGGGATTGCCGATCAGCCCCAGCATTTT; CDR3aa: CASSQGGTGIADQPQHF
abundance: .; j_gene: TRBJ2-5; v_gene: TRBV27; d_gene: TRBD2; CDR3nt: TGTGCCAGCAGTTCAGCGGGGGGGCGCGAGACCCAGTACTTC; CDR3aa: CASSSAGGRETQYF
abundance: once; j_gene: TRBJ2-2; v_gene: TRBV5-1; d_gene: TRBD1; CDR3nt: TGCGCCAGCAGCGGAGGACAGGGGGCTAGCACCGGGGAGCTGTTTTTT; CDR3aa: CASSGGQGASTGELFF
abundance: .; j_gene: TRBJ1-5; v_gene: TRBV2; d_gene: .; CDR3nt: TGTGCCAGCAGTGAACAGAATCAGCCCCAGCATTTT; CDR3aa: CASSEQNQPQHF
abundance: .; j_gene: TRBJ2-5; v_gene: TRBV6-5; d_gene: TRBD2; CDR3nt: TGTGCCAGCAGTTACCAGCGGGGAACACAAGAGACCCAGTACTTC; CDR3aa: CASSYQRGTQETQYF
abundance: .; j_gene: TRBJ1-2; v_gene: TRBV5-1; d_gene: .; CDR3nt: TGCGCCAGCAGAGAGGTCGCGGGTGGCTACACCTTC; CDR3aa: CASREVAGGYTF
abundance: .; j_gene: TRBJ2-3; v_gene: TRBV6-5; d_gene: .; CDR3nt: TGTGCCAGCAGTTACTCTGGGCAGAGCACAGATACGCAGTATTTT; CDR3aa: CASSYSGQSTDTQYF
abundance: once; j_gene: TRBJ1-3; v_gene: TRBV19; d_gene: .; CDR3nt: TGTGCCAGTAGTTGGGGCGCTGGAAACACCATATATTTT; CDR3aa: CASSWGAGNTIYF
abundance: once; j_gene: TRBJ2-1; v_gene: TRBV2; d_gene: .; CDR3nt: TGTGCCAGCAGTAGGGGACTTCTATACAATGAGCAGTTCTTC; CDR3aa: CASSRGLLYNEQFF
abundance: .; j_gene: TRBJ1-4; v_gene: TRBV5-6; d_gene: .; CDR3nt: TGTGCCAGCAGCTTATCCGGGAGGATTAATGAAAAACTGTTTTTT; CDR3aa: CASSLSGRINEKLFF
abundance: once; j_gene: TRBJ2-3; v_gene: TRBV5-1; d_gene: .; CDR3nt: TGCGCCAGCAGCCCCCTTGCGGGGACAGATACGCAGTATTTT; CDR3aa: CASSPLAGTDTQYF
abundance: .; j_gene: TRBJ1-1; v_gene: TRBV3-1/TRBV3-2; d_gene: TRBD1; CDR3nt: TGTGCCAGCAGCAAAGCTTCGGGACAGGGATACACTGAAGCTTTCTTT; CDR3aa: CASSKASGQGYTEAFF
abundance: .; j_gene: TRBJ1-2; v_gene: TRBV5-6; d_gene: TRBD1; CDR3nt: TGTGCCAGCAGCCGCGCAGGGGGCGCATATGGCTACACCTTC; CDR3aa: CASSRAGGAYGYTF
abundance: .; j_gene: TRBJ1-2; v_gene: TRBV5-6; d_gene: TRBD1; CDR3nt: TGTGCCAGCACCCCTAACAGGGGGCCGAGGGGCTACACCTTC; CDR3aa: CASTPNRGPRGYTF
abundance: .; j_gene: TRBJ2-1; v_gene: TRBV4-2; d_gene: .; CDR3nt: TGTGCCAGCAGCCAGACCGGGACAACTTCCTACAATGAGCAGTTCTTC; CDR3aa: CASSQTGTTSYNEQFF
abundance: .; j_gene: TRBJ2-4; v_gene: TRBV4-1; d_gene: TRBD2; CDR3nt: TGCGCCAGCAGCCAACCCCCGGGAGGAGACCAAAACATTCAGTACTTC; CDR3aa: CASSQPPGGDQNIQYF
abundance: .; j_gene: TRBJ2-3; v_gene: TRBV19; d_gene: .; CDR3nt: TGTGCCAGTAGTATGGCGGGGGGACAGGGAGAAGGTACGCAGTATTTT; CDR3aa: CASSMAGGQGEGTQYF
abundance: .; j_gene: TRBJ1-3; v_gene: TRBV5-1; d_gene: .; CDR3nt: TGCGCCAGCAGCCCGGGAGGGCAACTCTCTGGAAACACCATATATTTT; CDR3aa: CASSPGGQLSGNTIYF
abundance: once; j_gene: TRBJ2-3; v_gene: TRBV25-1; d_gene: .; CDR3nt: TGTGCCAGCAGTCGCGGCTTCACAGATACGCAGTATTTT; CDR3aa: CASSRGFTDTQYF
abundance: .; j_gene: TRBJ1-3; v_gene: TRBV30; d_gene: .; CDR3nt: TGTGCCTGGAATTTTGACAGCTCTGGAAACACCATATATTTT; CDR3aa: CAWNFDSSGNTIYF
abundance: .; j_gene: TRBJ1-4; v_gene: TRBV9; d_gene: TRBD1; CDR3nt: TGTGCCAGCAGCGTATTTTCGGGACAGGGTGGGAAACTGTTTTTT; CDR3aa: CASSVFSGQGGKLFF
abundance: .; j_gene: TRBJ1-6; v_gene: TRBV11-2; d_gene: .; CDR3nt: TGTGCCAGCAGCTTAGCCAAGAGCTCCTATAATTCACCCCTCCACTTT; CDR3aa: CASSLAKSSYNSPLHF
abundance: .; j_gene: TRBJ1-5; v_gene: TRBV4-2; d_gene: .; CDR3nt: TGTGCCAGCAGCCAAGATGGCGGAAGCAATCAGCCCCAGCATTTT; CDR3aa: CASSQDGGSNQPQHF
abundance: .; j_gene: TRBJ1-2; v_gene: TRBV5-1; d_gene: .; CDR3nt: TGCGCCAGCAGCTTGGGGGCCGGCTGGGCGGGTGGCTACACCTTC; CDR3aa: CASSLGAGWAGGYTF
abundance: few; j_gene: TRBJ2-2; v_gene: TRBV6-6; d_gene: .; CDR3nt: TGTGCCAGCAGTACAGGGTTCGGGGAGCTGTTTTTT; CDR3aa: CASSTGFGELFF
abundance: .; j_gene: TRBJ2-7; v_gene: TRBV28; d_gene: TRBD1; CDR3nt: TGTGCCAGCAGGGCCGGGACAGGGAACCCCTACGAGCAGTACTTC; CDR3aa: CASRAGTGNPYEQYF